The 29 T cell receptor beta chains reported below all come from one sample, sequenced in a study of T cell responses to AZD1222 COVID-19 vaccine. Only in-frame clones appear in the TCRdb table, and some are missing; sequencing was by immunoSEQ multiplex PCR. The table records approximately 120,000 clones, about 87% of them present only once. The source material was peripheral blood, sampled 28 days after the second AZD1222 dose. The receptor set was obtained from an adult who received the AZD1222 COVID-19 vaccine.

The V call is TRBV7-8, the J call TRBJ2-7, with 10 bases lining up with TRBD1. Trimming took 5 bases from V and 1 from J; bases not matched to a gene: 5. The CDR3 is 15 amino acids. From germline, CDR1 is SGHVS and CDR2 FQNEAQ. DNA of the CDR3: TGTGCCAGCAGCCAACCGGGACAGGGGTCCTACGAGCAGTACTTC. It translates to CASSQPGQGSYEQYF. Looking up the rest from reference TRBV7-8 and TRBJ2-7 gives the full variable domain: GAGVSQSPRYKVAKRGQDVALRCDPISGHVSLFWYQQALGQGPEFLTYFQNEAQLDKSGLPSDRFFAERPEGSVSTLKIQRTQQEDSAVYLCASSQPGQGSYEQYFGPGTRLTVT.

Note on this clone: Other DNA sequences in the same sample also yield this CDR3. The chain combines TRBV9 with TRBJ2-7; D is perhaps TRBD2 (5 bases). The CDR3 runs 13 residues. CDR1 is SGDLS, CDR2 YYNGEE, per germline. V gave up 4 bases and J gave up 1 base, with 9 bases separating them. Here the CDR3 reads CASSPSGSYEQYF. CDR3 coding DNA: TGTGCCAGCAGCCCCTCGGGGTCCTACGAGCAGTACTTC. The whole variable domain, remainder taken from reference TRBV9 and TRBJ2-7, is DSGVTQTPKHLITATGQRVTLRCSPRSGDLSVYWYQQSLDQGLQFLIQYYNGEERAKGNILERFSAQQFPDLHSELNLSSLELGDSALYFCASSPSGSYEQYFGPGTRLTVT.

This rearrangement joins TRBV6-2 or TRBV6-3 to TRBJ2-3; no firm D call. This CDR3 contains 13 residues. The ends were cut back, 3 bases at V and 4 bases at J, with 8 bases in the middle. Germline V gene data show CDR1 as MNHEY and CDR2 as SVGEGT. Here the CDR3 DNA reads TGTGCCAGCAGTTATTCTAGATCAGATACGCAGTATTTT. It specifies CASSYSRSDTQYF.

This clone was observed a few times. The J gene is TRBJ2-3, the V gene TRBV3-1 (or the pseudogene TRBV3-2), with TRBD2 matching 13 bases. Germline V gene lookup returns CDR1 LGHDT and CDR2 YNNKEL (reference sequence). The CDR3 length is 16 residues. Trimming took 4 bases from V and 7 from J; bases not matched to a gene: 8. The CDR3 loop is CASSPRTSGGTNTQYF. The CDR3, as DNA: TGTGCCAGCAGCCCCCGGACTAGCGGGGGTACAAATACGCAGTATTTT.

V usage is TRBV9 and J usage is TRBJ1-1; D remains unclear. V dropped 0 bases and J dropped 5 bases, with 14 bases sitting between them. The V gene's germline CDR1 is SGDLS and CDR2 YYNGEE. This CDR3 has 15 residues. This CDR3 reads CASSVGRAEHTEAFF. CDR3 DNA: TGTGCCAGCAGCGTAGGTAGAGCGGAGCATACTGAAGCTTTCTTT. Drawing the rest from reference TRBV9 and TRBJ1-1, the complete variable domain is DSGVTQTPKHLITATGQRVTLRCSPRSGDLSVYWYQQSLDQGLQFLIQYYNGEERAKGNILERFSAQQFPDLHSELNLSSLELGDSALYFCASSVGRAEHTEAFFGQGTRLTVV.

The chain employs TRBV9 and TRBJ2-2; D not certain. The CDR3 has 12 residues. Germline CDR1 reads SGDLS; CDR2 reads YYNGEE. Trimming pared 4 bases from V and 5 bases from J, leaving 6 bases between. The CDR3 loop reads CASSPRTGELFF. The CDR3 nucleotides are TGTGCCAGCAGCCCTCGAACCGGGGAGCTGTTTTTT.

The chain employs TRBV9 and TRBJ2-1, with 16 bases fitting TRBD2. Trimming at V came to 3 bases and at J to 5 bases, leaving 20 bases not matched to a gene. There are 22 residues in the CDR3. From germline, CDR1 is SGDLS and CDR2 YYNGEE. The CDR3 coding sequence is TGTGCCAGCAGCGCCTCCCCCCAGGGACTAGCGGGAGGGTGGTACTCGGACAATGAGCAGTTCTTC. Its protein product is CASSASPQGLAGGWYSDNEQFF.

The chain links TRBV7-8 to TRBJ1-6; 7 nucleotides match TRBD1. Germline loops: CDR1 SGHVS, CDR2 FQNEAQ. The CDR3 is made up of 16 amino acids. The V and J ends lost 3 bases and 9 bases, in that order; junction bases with no gene match: 11. The CDR3 DNA reads as TGTGCCAGCAGCTTCCATGAGGGACAGTCTGGTTCACCCCTCCACTTT. The encoded protein is CASSFHEGQSGSPLHF.

The chain joins TRBV3-1 (or the pseudogene TRBV3-2) to TRBJ1-2; 7 positions agree with TRBD1. This CDR3 has 15 residues. Germline V gives CDR1 LGHDT, CDR2 YNNKEL (reference sequence). V was clipped by 4 bases and J by 0 bases; unmatched bases: 5. The CDR3 sequence is CASSRQGNANYGYTF. In DNA form, the CDR3 reads TGTGCCAGCAGCCGACAGGGAAATGCTAACTATGGCTACACCTTC.

The chain couples TRBV27 to TRBJ2-1; tentatively, D is TRBD1 (5 bases). V was clipped by 3 bases and J by 6 bases, with 15 bases between them. CDR3 size: 15 residues. Germline V gives CDR1 MNHEY, CDR2 SMNVEV (reference sequence). The CDR3, as DNA: TGTGCCAGCAGTTTTGCGGATGGGGCCAGCAATGAGCAGTTCTTC. This gives the protein CASSFADGASNEQFF.

DNA of the CDR3: TGTGCCAGCAGCAAAAAGACAGGGGATGACGGCGAGCAGTACTTC. The encoded protein is CASSKKTGDDGEQYF. The chain combines TRBV7-9 with TRBJ2-7; 8 bases are shared with TRBD1. Germline CDR1 and CDR2: SEHNR and FQNEAQ (reference sequence). There are 15 residues in the CDR3. The junction had 12 bases not matched to a gene; V was cut back by 5 bases and J by 6 bases.

Ten or more counts support this clone. This chain links TRBV2 with TRBJ2-5, with 7 bases identical to TRBD1. The J segment lost 2 bases and the V segment lost 6 bases, leaving 6 bases of the junction unmatched. The CDR3 is made up of 14 amino acids. Germline-derived CDR1 and CDR2 are SNHLY and FYNNEI. The CDR3 bases are TGTGCCAGCAGCACAGGGACAGTACAAGAGACCCAGTACTTC. It codes for CASSTGTVQETQYF.

This clone has just one count. The gene calls are TRBV3-1 (or the pseudogene TRBV3-2) and TRBJ1-3; tentative D call: TRBD1 (6 bases). The length of the CDR3 is 15 residues. The germline V and J ends were trimmed by 4 bases and 0 bases, with 10 bases remaining between them. Germline values: CDR1 LGHDT, CDR2 YNNKEL (reference sequence). The CDR3 sequence: CASSPGHHSGNTIYF. Here the CDR3 DNA reads TGTGCCAGCAGCCCGGGACACCACTCTGGAAACACCATATATTTT.

In DNA, the CDR3 is TGCAGCGTCGGGACTCCTTTGCATGAGCAGTTCTTC. This codes for CSVGTPLHEQFF. This chain links TRBV29-1 with TRBJ2-1; D is perhaps TRBD2 (6 bases). The CDR3 covers 12 residues. The ends were cut back, 6 bases at V and 8 bases at J, with 14 bases in the middle. Germline V gene data show CDR1 as SQVTM and CDR2 as ANQGSEA.

The V gene is TRBV11-2, the J gene TRBJ2-5; D remains ambiguous. Trimming stripped 0 bases from V and 6 bases from J, with 5 bases between. The CDR3 consists of 12 residues. Germline CDR1 is SGHAT and CDR2 is FQNNGV. CDR3 region: CASSLEVQTQYF. The CDR3 region has the DNA TGTGCCAGCAGCTTAGAAGTGCAGACCCAGTACTTC.

This clone occurred once. CDR3 amino acids: CASSYSFGGNQPQHF. The CDR3 nucleotides read TGTGCCAGCAGTTACTCATTTGGGGGCAATCAGCCCCAGCATTTT. V and J are TRBV6-5 and TRBJ1-5, with D unresolved. The V gene's germline CDR1 is MNHEY and CDR2 SVGAGI. There are 15 residues in the CDR3. With 0 bases removed from V and 2 bases from J, the gap between germline ends came to 8 bases.

The gene calls are TRBV4-3 and TRBJ2-2; no definite D call. This CDR3 has 15 residues. Trimming took off 0 bases at V and 6 bases at J, with 11 bases between the two ends. Germline loops: CDR1 LGHNA, CDR2 YSLEER. The CDR3 is CASSQDGAVPGELFF. In DNA form, the CDR3 reads TGCGCCAGCAGCCAAGATGGTGCAGTGCCCGGGGAGCTGTTTTTT.

V and J are TRBV4-1 and TRBJ2-7; 9 bases agree with TRBD2. CDR3 length: 14 residues. From germline, CDR1 is MGHRA and CDR2 YSYEKL. With V trimmed by 1 base and J by 7 bases, 5 bases remained unmatched. This CDR3 is CASSQVAGVGEQYF. The CDR3 coding sequence is TGCGCCAGCAGCCAAGTAGCGGGAGTGGGGGAGCAGTACTTC.

J is TRBJ2-5 and V is TRBV6-2 or TRBV6-3; tentative D call: TRBD2 (5 bases). Germline CDR1 MNHEY, CDR2 SVGEGT. The germline V and J ends were trimmed by 3 bases and 5 bases, with 10 bases remaining between them. The CDR3 is 13 amino acids. CDR3 loop: CASSYRESETQYF. The DNA for the CDR3 is TGTGCCAGCAGTTATAGGGAGTCGGAGACCCAGTACTTC.

This chain joins TRBV27 and TRBJ2-7; no clear D. Trimming took off 6 bases at V and 4 bases at J, with 22 bases between the two ends. The CDR3 has 16 amino acids. Germline CDR1 and CDR2: MNHEY and SMNVEV (reference sequence). This chain's CDR3 is CASSRYHPELNYEQYF. CDR3 coding DNA: TGTGCCAGCAGCCGATACCACCCAGAACTAAATTACGAGCAGTACTTC.

This chain joins TRBV19 and TRBJ1-2; D remains unclear. Germline V lookup: CDR1 LNHDA, CDR2 SQIVND (reference sequence). The CDR3 sequence is 15 residues long. The V gene lost 7 bases and the J gene lost 2 bases, with 17 bases spanning the gap. The CDR3 DNA reads as TGTGCCAGTACCCCAGACCCCGCACCGAACTATGGCTACACCTTC. Encoded protein: CASTPDPAPNYGYTF.

This chain connects TRBV6-6 to TRBJ1-2; TRBD1 matches 12 bases. The V segment lost 5 bases and the J segment 0 bases; nucleotides outside the gene matches: 10. Looked up from germline, CDR1 is MNHNY and CDR2 is SVGAGI (reference sequence). The CDR3 covers 18 residues. CDR3 in DNA: TGTGCCAGCAGTCTTTCCGGGACAGGGGGCCCAACTAACTATGGCTACACCTTC. Encoded protein: CASSLSGTGGPTNYGYTF.

The chain is built from TRBV19 and TRBJ2-7; either TRBD1 or TRBD2 may fit D (5 bases each). Trimming stripped 2 bases from V and 3 bases from J, with 23 bases between. The CDR3 is made up of 18 amino acids. Germline CDR1 reads LNHDA; CDR2 reads SQIVND (reference sequence). CDR3 region: CASSINEGRWGRSYEQYF. The CDR3 DNA is TGTGCCAGTAGTATAAATGAGGGACGGTGGGGCAGGAGCTACGAGCAGTACTTC.

To note about this clone: The same CDR3 arises from other DNA sequences in this sample as well. V gene TRBV19 combines with J gene TRBJ1-5, with a tentative D call TRBD1 (6 bases). Germline V gene data show CDR1 as LNHDA and CDR2 as SQIVND (reference sequence). The CDR3 has 11 residues. Trimming removed 8 bases at V and 5 bases at J, with 7 bases between. The CDR3 spells CASGGYQPQHF. As DNA, the CDR3 is TGTGCCAGTGGGGGCTATCAGCCCCAGCATTTT.

V is TRBV6-5 and J is TRBJ1-2; TRBD1 might be the D (6 bases). The V and J ends lost 8 bases and 2 bases respectively, with 15 bases between them. The CDR3 contains 14 residues. The germline gives CDR1 MNHEY, CDR2 SVGAGI. This CDR3 reads CASGQQQGNYGYTF. CDR3 in DNA: TGTGCCAGCGGCCAACAGCAGGGGAACTATGGCTACACCTTC.

This clone was seen a handful of times. The CDR3: CASSDSPDRTNGYTF. CDR3 nucleotide sequence: TGTGCCAGCAGTGACTCTCCGGACAGGACAAATGGCTACACCTTC. This chain joins TRBV6-4 and TRBJ1-2, with 7 bases fitting TRBD1. The CDR3 contains 15 residues. V lost 0 bases and J lost 6; bases outside the gene matches: 7. Germline CDR1 and CDR2: MRHNA and SNTAGT.

In its sample, this clone was seen many times. The chain has TRBV7-6 and TRBJ2-5; a weak D match, TRBD2 (6 bases). CDR1 and CDR2 (germline): SGHVS, FNYEAQ. V was trimmed by 4 bases and J by 1 base, leaving 16 bases between them. This CDR3 contains 16 residues. CDR3 sequence reads: CASSSEGGRVQETQYF. In nucleotides, the CDR3 is TGTGCCAGCAGCTCGGAGGGTGGCAGGGTCCAAGAGACCCAGTACTTC.

The rearrangement links TRBV7-3 to TRBJ2-1; D possibly corresponds to TRBD2 (6 bases). The CDR3 is made up of 11 amino acids. Per germline, CDR1 SGHTA and CDR2 FQGTGA. V was cut by 8 bases and J by 16 bases, with 18 bases left in between. CDR3 sequence (DNA): TGTGCCAGCGGTCGGAGGGTCCGCCCCTTCTTC. It translates to CASGRRVRPFF.

V is TRBV6-5 and J is TRBJ1-1, with 7 bases identical to TRBD1. There are 15 residues in the CDR3. V gave up 6 bases and J gave up 1 base; unmatched junction bases: 8. The germline V gene has CDR1 MNHEY and CDR2 SVGAGI. CDR3 in amino acids: CASSTQGIGNTEAFF. DNA of the CDR3: TGTGCCAGCAGCACACAGGGGATCGGGAACACTGAAGCTTTCTTT.